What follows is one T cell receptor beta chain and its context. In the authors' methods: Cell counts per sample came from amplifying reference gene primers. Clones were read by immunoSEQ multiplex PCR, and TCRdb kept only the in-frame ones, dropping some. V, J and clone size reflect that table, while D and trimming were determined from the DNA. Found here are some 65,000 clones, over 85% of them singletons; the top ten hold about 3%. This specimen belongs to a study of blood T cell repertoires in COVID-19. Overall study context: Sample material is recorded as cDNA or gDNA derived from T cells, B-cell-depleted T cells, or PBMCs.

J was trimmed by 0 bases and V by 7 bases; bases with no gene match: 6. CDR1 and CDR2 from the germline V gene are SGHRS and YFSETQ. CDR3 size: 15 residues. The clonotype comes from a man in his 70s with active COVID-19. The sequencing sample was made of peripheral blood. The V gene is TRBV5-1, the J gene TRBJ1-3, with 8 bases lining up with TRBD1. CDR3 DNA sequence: TGCGCCAGCCACGGACAGGGTTTCTCTGGAAACACCATATATTTT. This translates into CASHGQGFSGNTIYF.